This T cell receptor beta chain appears in the sequencing data of a study of T cells in Graves' hyperthyroidism and ophthalmopathy. Study outcomes and limitations: In the blood, most expanded thyroid clonotypes above 0.001 appeared as well. Ophthalmopathy and stable hyperthyroidism were told apart by a 13 V-J model.

For ophthalmopathy patients, the Clinical Activity Score was at least 3 and the NOSPECS grade at least 4; duration was under 3 months. Isolation of PBMCs was performed on around 9.4 ml fresh peripheral blood. RNA transcripts served as the template for amplifying TCR beta CDR3 regions. TCR CDR3 underwent first-round RT-PCR with the HTBI primer set. From the multiplex PCR reads, TCRdb called clonotypes with MiXCR, one entry per CDR3 protein. The sample includes about 640,000 distinct CDR3 sequences, around 21% of them seen just once. This clonotype was recorded many times. Its antigen is as yet unknown. The source of this sequence is a man aged 30 to 45 with Graves' ophthalmopathy. The sample consisted of blood.

CDR3 residues: CSASGGPLLSYEQYF. CDR3 coding DNA: TGCAGTGCTAGCGGAGGCCCACTTTTGTCCTACGAGCAGTACTTC. J is TRBJ2-7 and V is TRBV20-1; TRBD2 is a possible D gene (5 bases). Looked up from germline, CDR1 is DFQATT and CDR2 is SNEGSKA (reference sequence). CDR3 size: 15 residues. V gave up 3 bases and J gave up 1 base, with 16 bases separating them.